These 32 T cell receptor beta chains share one sample of origin, sequenced in a study of blood T cell repertoires in COVID-19. Using immunoSEQ multiplex PCR, the repertoire was profiled, and TCRdb retains in-frame clones only, with some absent. The sample contains some 270,000 clones, over 75% of which appear only once. Sample: peripheral blood. All receptors derive from a woman aged 70-85 years with acute or convalescent COVID-19.

The CDR3 reads CASSQDGYRLKAFF. In DNA, the CDR3 is TGTGCCAGCAGCCAAGATGGGTACAGGCTCAAAGCTTTCTTT. This chain connects TRBV3-1 (or the pseudogene TRBV3-2) to TRBJ1-1; the D gene is possibly TRBD1 (5 bases). There are 14 residues in the CDR3. V was shortened by 0 bases and J by 9 bases, with 14 bases between the two germline ends. Germline V gives CDR1 LGHDT, CDR2 YNNKEL (reference sequence).

This clone was counted only a few times. The chain has TRBV7-2 and TRBJ1-1; 11 nucleotides align to TRBD1. Germline V gene sequence: CDR1 SGHTA, CDR2 FQGNSA. The CDR3 sequence is 15 residues long. V was clipped by 5 bases and J by 3 bases; unmatched bases: 5. DNA for the CDR3: TGTGCCAGCAGCCATAGGACAGGGGGCTACACTGAAGCTTTCTTT. Its translation: CASSHRTGGYTEAFF.

The chain combines TRBV27 with TRBJ1-1; D is perhaps TRBD1 (6 bases). Trimming shortened V by 2 bases and J by 6 bases, and 13 bases separated the two germline ends. The CDR3 has 14 amino acids. Germline V CDR1 and CDR2: MNHEY, SMNVEV (reference sequence). CDR3: CASSLRGSLPEAFF. In DNA, the CDR3 is TGTGCCAGCAGTTTAAGGGGGTCACTTCCTGAAGCTTTCTTT.

The gene calls are TRBV11-2 and TRBJ2-3; TRBD1 agrees at 7 bases. Trimming removed 1 base from V and 7 bases from J; junction bases left unmatched: 14. The length of the CDR3 is 17 residues. The germline V gene encodes CDR1 SGHAT and CDR2 FQNNGV. CDR3 loop: CASSLGRWGQYTYTQYF. In DNA, the CDR3 is TGTGCCAGCAGCTTAGGAAGGTGGGGACAGTATACCTATACGCAGTATTTT.

This clone was detected only once. The V gene is TRBV5-1, the J gene TRBJ2-2; 9 bases are a match to TRBD1. The V and J ends lost 4 bases and 1 base, in that order; junction bases with no gene match: 8. The CDR3 is 17 amino acids. The germline V gene has CDR1 SGHRS and CDR2 YFSETQ. CDR3 amino acids: CASSPGQGGVNTGELFF. The CDR3 DNA is TGCGCCAGCAGCCCGGGACAGGGCGGGGTGAACACCGGGGAGCTGTTTTTT.

CDR3 residues: CASSEAPLGRTEAFF. The CDR3 nucleotides read TGTGCCAGCAGTGAAGCCCCCCTGGGGAGAACTGAAGCTTTCTTT. This chain joins TRBV6-1 and TRBJ1-1, with D hard to call. Trimming removed 0 bases at V and 5 bases at J, with 13 bases between. CDR3 length: 15 amino acids. Per germline, CDR1 MNHNS and CDR2 SASEGT.

J is TRBJ1-6 and V is TRBV30; a possible D gene is TRBD1 (5 bases). The CDR3 extends over 15 amino acids. V was pared by 0 bases and J by 8 bases, with 14 bases between. Germline loops: CDR1 GTSNPN, CDR2 SVGIG (reference sequence). For the CDR3, the DNA is TGTGCCTGGAGTGTACGAGAAGGGGTCTATTCACCCCTCCACTTT. This codes for CAWSVREGVYSPLHF.

The chain recombines TRBV10-1 with TRBJ1-2; no clear D. CDR1 and CDR2 from the germline V gene are WNHNN and SYGVQD (reference sequence). This CDR3 contains 15 residues. Trimming pared 2 bases from V and 3 bases from J, leaving 13 bases between. The CDR3 nucleotides read TGCGCCAGCAGTGAGAGGCTGGTTGAGGACTATGGCTACACCTTC. This encodes CASSERLVEDYGYTF.

This clone was detected only once. The gene calls are TRBV7-9 and TRBJ1-2; D unresolved. Germline CDR1 SEHNR, CDR2 FQNEAQ (reference sequence). The CDR3 runs to 14 residues. Trimming removed 2 bases from V and 8 bases from J, with 15 bases in between. CDR3 nucleotide sequence: TGTGCCAGCAGCTTAATAGCCCTCAATGGGGGCTACACCTTC. Protein: CASSLIALNGGYTF. Looking up the rest from reference TRBV7-9 and TRBJ1-2 gives the full variable domain: DTGVSQNPRHKITKRGQNVTFRCDPISEHNRLYWYRQTLGQGPEFLTYFQNEAQLEKSRLLSDRFSAERPKGSFSTLEIQRTEQGDSAMYLCASSLIALNGGYTFGSGTRLTVV.

The V gene is TRBV24-1, the J gene TRBJ1-1; the D gene is possibly TRBD1 (6 bases). Trimming cost V 5 bases and J 7 bases, with 13 bases left between them. Germline assignment: CDR1 KGHDR and CDR2 SFDVKD. This CDR3 contains 13 residues. CDR3 nucleotides: TGTGCCACCAGTGTTGCAGGACAGATTGAAGCTTTCTTT. Translation gives CATSVAGQIEAFF.

V is TRBV5-5 and J is TRBJ2-6; a weak D match, TRBD2 (5 bases). CDR1 is SGHKS, CDR2 YYEKEE, per germline (reference sequence). The V end was cut by 2 bases, the J end by 7 bases, with 10 bases between. The CDR3 totals 14 residues. The CDR3 sequence: CASSLAGGANVLTF. CDR3 coding DNA: TGTGCCAGCAGCTTAGCAGGAGGAGCCAACGTCCTGACTTTC.

The chain uses TRBV7-9 and TRBJ2-7; 9 nucleotides align to TRBD1. V gave up 4 bases and J gave up 6 bases; unmatched junction bases: 7. The CDR3 has 14 residues. Per the germline V gene, CDR1 is SEHNR and CDR2 is FQNEAQ (reference sequence). The CDR3 DNA is TGTGCCAGCAGCTCCTCGACAGGGGGAAGCGAGCAGTACTTC. It specifies CASSSSTGGSEQYF.

The chain carries TRBV7-9 and TRBJ1-2, with D perhaps TRBD1 (6 bases). The CDR3 length is 14 residues. V lost 5 bases and J 4 bases, leaving 14 bases between the germline ends. CDR1 SEHNR and CDR2 FQNEAQ come from the germline V gene (reference sequence). Here the CDR3 reads CASSVGGVGYGYTF. In DNA form, the CDR3 reads TGTGCCAGCAGCGTAGGGGGGGTAGGCTATGGCTACACCTTC. Together with reference TRBV7-9 and TRBJ1-2, the CDR3 gives the full variable domain: DTGVSQNPRHKITKRGQNVTFRCDPISEHNRLYWYRQTLGQGPEFLTYFQNEAQLEKSRLLSDRFSAERPKGSFSTLEIQRTEQGDSAMYLCASSVGGVGYGYTFGSGTRLTVV.

This chain connects TRBV30 to TRBJ1-1; D is unresolved. Germline V gene sequence: CDR1 GTSNPN, CDR2 SVGIG (reference sequence). The CDR3 spans 15 residues. Trimming cost V 3 bases and J 0 bases, with 14 bases left between them. As DNA, the CDR3 is TGTGCCTGGAGCCTTGGAGTCAGCTTGAACACTGAAGCTTTCTTT. As protein: CAWSLGVSLNTEAFF.

The chain carries TRBV5-4 and TRBJ2-1; perhaps TRBD2 as D (5 bases). There are 14 residues in the CDR3. Germline V CDR1 and CDR2: SGHNT, YYREEE (reference sequence). Trimming shortened V by 4 bases and J by 10 bases, and 18 bases separated the two germline ends. CDR3 in DNA: TGTGCCAGCAGCCTGAGCGGCCCCCGATACGAGCAGTTCTTC. Protein product: CASSLSGPRYEQFF.

This sequence joins TRBV5-6 and TRBJ1-3; 10 bases are a match to TRBD1. CDR1 is SGHDT and CDR2 is YYEEEE in the germline V gene. This CDR3 is built from 17 residues. V lost 4 bases and J lost 0; bases outside the gene matches: 7. This CDR3 reads CASSPGTGVPSGNTIYF. In DNA form, the CDR3 reads TGTGCCAGCAGCCCCGGGACAGGGGTGCCCTCTGGAAACACCATATATTTT.

Only one count was recorded for this clone. CDR3 bases: TGTGCCACCACGACAGCCGGTAACTATGGCTACACCTTC. It is translated as CATTTAGNYGYTF. V usage is TRBV3-1 (or the pseudogene TRBV3-2) and J usage is TRBJ1-2; a possible D gene is TRBD1 (5 bases). V lost 10 bases, J lost 1 base, and 13 bases lay in between. From germline, CDR1 is LGHDT and CDR2 YNNKEL (reference sequence). This CDR3 contains 13 residues.

The chain couples TRBV3-1 (or the pseudogene TRBV3-2) to TRBJ1-2; D is unclear. With 0 bases removed from V and 4 bases from J, the gap between germline ends came to 3 bases. This CDR3 comprises 12 residues. Germline V CDR1 and CDR2: LGHDT, YNNKEL (reference sequence). CDR3 amino acids: CASSQESYGYTF. The CDR3, as DNA: TGTGCCAGCAGCCAAGAGAGCTATGGCTACACCTTC.

V gene TRBV19 combines with J gene TRBJ2-3; possible D gene TRBD1, 6 bases. The V and J ends lost 8 bases and 0 bases respectively, with 12 bases between them. In germline, CDR1 is LNHDA, CDR2 SQIVND (reference sequence). The CDR3 is 14 residues long. The CDR3 spells CASREGDSTDTQYF. CDR3 DNA: TGTGCCAGTCGTGAGGGGGATAGCACAGATACGCAGTATTTT.

J is TRBJ1-1 and V is TRBV6-5, with a tentative D call TRBD1 (6 bases). The CDR3 length is 13 residues. CDR1 is MNHEY, CDR2 SVGAGI, per germline. V lost 5 bases, J lost 8 bases, and 15 bases lay in between. The CDR3 protein is CASSPQGRGEAFF. The DNA for the CDR3 is TGTGCCAGCAGTCCTCAGGGGAGGGGGGAAGCTTTCTTT.

This clone came up once. The chain joins TRBV27 to TRBJ2-6, with 8 bases identical to TRBD1. The CDR3 is made up of 16 amino acids. The ends lost 6 bases at V and 0 bases at J; junction bases unmatched: 4. The germline V gene has CDR1 MNHEY and CDR2 SMNVEV (reference sequence). DNA of the CDR3: TGTGCCAGCAGCCCAACAGGGGGCTCTGGGGCCAACGTCCTGACTTTC. It encodes CASSPTGGSGANVLTF.

The gene calls are TRBV10-3 and TRBJ1-2, with TRBD1 matching over 9 bases. This CDR3 has 13 amino acids. Germline V gene data show CDR1 as ENHRY and CDR2 as SYGVKD. With 11 bases clipped from V and 2 bases from J, the junction kept 6 bases outside the gene matches. The CDR3: CAARDRANYGYTF. The CDR3 DNA is TGTGCCGCCCGGGACAGGGCGAACTATGGCTACACCTTC.

The chain carries TRBV29-1 and TRBJ2-3; D might be TRBD2 (6 bases). V lost 4 bases to trimming and J lost 1 base, with 6 bases between them. The CDR3 contains 12 residues. Looked up from germline, CDR1 is SQVTM and CDR2 is ANQGSEA. The CDR3 sequence is CSVAGGTDTQYF. CDR3 nucleotide sequence: TGCAGCGTTGCGGGGGGCACAGATACGCAGTATTTT.

In this sample, this clone turned up once. V gene TRBV18 combines with J gene TRBJ1-5, with D perhaps matching TRBD1 (5 bases). Germline V lookup: CDR1 KGHSH, CDR2 LQKENI. The V end was cut by 4 bases, the J end by 6 bases, with 13 bases between. This CDR3 has 14 amino acids. This CDR3 is CASSLQVSTQPQHF. The CDR3 DNA reads TGTGCCAGCTCACTACAGGTGTCGACTCAGCCCCAGCATTTT.

The gene calls are TRBV6-5 and TRBJ1-2; no definite D call. Trimming stripped 8 bases from V and 3 bases from J, with 19 bases between. The CDR3 extends over 15 amino acids. Germline V CDR1 and CDR2: MNHEY, SVGAGI. The CDR3 protein is CASSPAGSPHYGYTF. Here the CDR3 DNA reads TGTGCCAGCTCCCCGGCGGGATCCCCGCACTATGGCTACACCTTC.

This chain uses TRBV5-4 with TRBJ2-5; 7 bases are shared with TRBD2. This CDR3 comprises 16 residues. Germline V lookup: CDR1 SGHNT, CDR2 YYREEE (reference sequence). V trimming: 4 bases; J trimming: 5 bases; junction bases outside the gene matches: 14. This CDR3 is CASSPEAGRAGETQYF. The DNA of the CDR3 is TGTGCCAGCAGCCCCGAAGCGGGGAGGGCTGGGGAGACCCAGTACTTC.

This clone was observed at least ten times. The chain links TRBV2 to TRBJ2-7, with TRBD1 matching 7 bases. After removal of 6 bases from V and 0 bases from J, the junction contained 11 bases not matched to a gene. From germline, CDR1 is SNHLY and CDR2 FYNNEI. The CDR3 has 16 residues. The CDR3 is CASRTGAGGFSYEQYF. The CDR3, as DNA: TGTGCCAGCAGAACTGGGGCAGGGGGATTCTCCTACGAGCAGTACTTC.

CDR3 in amino acids: CASSWNGGLEQYF. The CDR3, as DNA: TGCGCCAGCAGCTGGAACGGAGGCCTAGAGCAGTACTTC. This chain uses TRBV5-1 with TRBJ2-7, with D perhaps TRBD2 (5 bases). CDR3 length equals 13 residues. The V gene's germline CDR1 is SGHRS and CDR2 YFSETQ. Trimming stripped 3 bases from V and 7 bases from J, with 14 bases between.

This chain joins TRBV5-1 and TRBJ1-2, with TRBD1 identical over 8 bases. Germline-derived CDR1 and CDR2 are SGHRS and YFSETQ. The CDR3 runs to 16 residues. J was trimmed by 8 bases and V by 4 bases; bases with no gene match: 16. CDR3 DNA: TGCGCCAGCAGCCTCTGGACAGGGTCGGGAAAAAAAGGCTACACCTTC. The encoded protein is CASSLWTGSGKKGYTF.

The chain uses TRBV24-1 and TRBJ2-2; D gene ambiguous. The CDR3 runs to 13 residues. The V end was cut by 3 bases, the J end by 7 bases, with 8 bases between. The germline V gene has CDR1 KGHDR and CDR2 SFDVKD. The CDR3 nucleotides are TGTGCCACCAGTGATCACGCGGACGGGGAGCTGTTTTTT. It encodes CATSDHADGELFF.

The chain joins TRBV7-9 to TRBJ2-5, with D possibly matching TRBD1 (5 bases). The CDR3 is 14 amino acids. Trimming removed 5 bases at V and 1 base at J, with 11 bases between. Germline V gene sequence: CDR1 SEHNR, CDR2 FQNEAQ (reference sequence). CDR3 coding DNA: TGTGCCAGCAGCCGAACAGGTCCCCAAGAGACCCAGTACTTC. Encoded protein: CASSRTGPQETQYF.

The chain has TRBV6-1 and TRBJ1-1, with D tentatively TRBD1 (5 bases). This CDR3 has 15 residues. V lost 3 bases and J lost 4, with 15 bases in between. Germline-derived CDR1 and CDR2 are MNHNS and SASEGT. The CDR3 sequence is CASSDTQKGITEAFF. Here the CDR3 DNA reads TGTGCCAGCAGTGACACCCAAAAGGGGATCACTGAAGCTTTCTTT.